A selection of T cell receptor beta chains follows, all from one sample in a study of blood T cell repertoires in COVID-19. The table came from immunoSEQ multiplex PCR; TCRdb's copy has only in-frame clones and leaves some out. This sample yields 250,000 to 300,000 clones, of which 70% to 90% are seen a single time; over 2% belongs to the top ten. Sequencing was carried out using PBMCs or T cells enriched from blood (not recorded which). The receptors originated from a woman aged 55-69 years in a cohort exposed to, infected with or recovered from COVID-19 (not recorded which). The CDR3 runs from the conserved cysteine through the conserved F or W. The D gene is left open where the match is weak. The size entry is marked missing in some rows and otherwise reads once, few, many or a size class.

>TRBV7-3|.|once|TRBJ2-7
TGTGCCAGCAGCTACTATGCGGGGTATGGCGAGCAGTACTTC
CASSYYAGYGEQYF
>TRBV2|TRBD2|.|TRBJ2-7
TGTGCCAGCAGTGAAGCGCTCGGACTAGCCTACTTC
CASSEALGLAYF
>TRBV13|.|.|TRBJ1-5
TGTGCCAGCAGCTTAGTTCCGGACAGAGTTAGCAATCAGCCCCAGCATTTT
CASSLVPDRVSNQPQHF
>TRBV28|.|.|TRBJ2-3
TGTGCCAGCCTTCTACTAGGCAGGGATACGCAGTATTTT
CASLLLGRDTQYF
>TRBV28|.|.|TRBJ1-1
TGTGCCAGCCACTTACAGGGAGATGAAGCTTTCTTT
CASHLQGDEAFF
>TRBV19|.|once|TRBJ2-7
TGTGCCAGTAGTATCGGACAGGGCAGGACTAGCTCCTACGAGCAGTACTTC
CASSIGQGRTSSYEQYF
>TRBV7-2|.|.|TRBJ2-5
TGTGCCAGCAGCTTAGACTCTACGTACCAAGAGACCCAGTACTTC
CASSLDSTYQETQYF
>TRBV3-1/TRBV3-2|.|.|TRBJ1-4
TGTGCCAGCAGCAAAAGCAGCGAGGAAAAACTGTTTTTT
CASSKSSEEKLFF
>TRBV2|.|.|TRBJ1-4
TGTGCCAGCAGGCTGACAGTTAATAATGAAAAACTGTTTTTT
CASRLTVNNEKLFF
>TRBV6-5|.|.|TRBJ1-5
TGTGCCAGCACGATTGGGGGGGGCAATCAGCCCCAGCATTTT
CASTIGGGNQPQHF
>TRBV4-2|TRBD1|.|TRBJ1-1
TGTGCCAGCAGGACAGGGAGGAACACTGAAGCTTTCTTT
CASRTGRNTEAFF
>TRBV5-8|TRBD1|once|TRBJ1-2
TGTGCCAGCAGCTTGGAAGGGACAGGGTTCTATGGCTACACCTTC
CASSLEGTGFYGYTF
>TRBV10-2|.|.|TRBJ1-5
TGCGCCAGCAGTGACAGTCTGAGCAATCAGCCCCAGCATTTT
CASSDSLSNQPQHF
>TRBV27|.|.|TRBJ1-5
TGTGCCAGCAGTTTGGCGGGGGAAAAGGGGCCCCAGCATTTT
CASSLAGEKGPQHF
>TRBV2|.|.|TRBJ2-2
TGTGCCAGCACGGGGATAGCGAACACCGGGGAGCTGTTTTTT
CASTGIANTGELFF
>TRBV2|.|.|TRBJ1-2
TGTGCCAGCCGTCTCTCTACAGGAGTCGTGGGCTACACCTTC
CASRLSTGVVGYTF